This T cell receptor beta chain comes out of a study of T cells after somatic rescue of genetic block. This CDR3 has 13 amino acids. V was pared by 9 bases and J by 3 bases, with 8 bases of the junction left unmatched. The germline gives CDR1 LNHDA, CDR2 SQIVND (reference sequence). Profiled with immunoSEQ multiplex PCR; TCRdb holds only in-frame clones, not every one. The data hold 9,500 to 15,000 clones, with 65% to 85% observed a single time. The sequencing input was peripheral blood mononuclear cells (PBMCs). The receptor's source is a boy aged 5 to 17. The rearrangement joins TRBV19 to TRBJ2-7; 7 nucleotides match TRBD1. The DNA for the CDR3 is TGTGCCAGCAATCCGACAGGGAACTACGAGCAGTACTTC. It specifies CASNPTGNYEQYF.